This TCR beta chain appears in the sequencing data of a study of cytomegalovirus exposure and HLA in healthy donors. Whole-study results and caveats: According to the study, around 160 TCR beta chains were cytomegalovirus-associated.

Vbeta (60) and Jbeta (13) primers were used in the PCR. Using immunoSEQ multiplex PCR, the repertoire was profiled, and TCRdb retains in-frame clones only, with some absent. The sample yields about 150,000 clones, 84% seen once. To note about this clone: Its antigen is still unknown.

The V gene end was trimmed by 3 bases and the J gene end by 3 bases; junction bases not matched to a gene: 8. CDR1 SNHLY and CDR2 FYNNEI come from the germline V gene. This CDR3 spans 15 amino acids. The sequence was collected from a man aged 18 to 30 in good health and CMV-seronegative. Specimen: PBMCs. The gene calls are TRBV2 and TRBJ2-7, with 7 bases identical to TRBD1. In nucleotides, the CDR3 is TGTGCCAGCAGTGAGAGGACAGGCAACCACTACGAGCAGTACTTC. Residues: CASSERTGNHYEQYF.